A selection of T cell receptor beta chains follows, all from one sample in a study of siplizumab effects on memory and regulatory T cells. The repertoire was sequenced with immunoSEQ multiplex PCR; TCRdb's copy has only in-frame clones and lacks some. The table has around 61,000 clones, about 97% seen once; the top ten hold 0.95% to 1.4%. Sequenced sample: naive CD8+ T cells sorted from blood. The receptors were gathered from a human donor in good health. The conserved cysteine and the conserved F or W are not part of the CDR3 here.

>TRBV5-6|TRBJ2-7
ASTRSGSSYEQY
>TRBV11-2|TRBJ2-2
ASSPGTANTGELF
>TRBV27|TRBJ2-1
ASSPSAYNEQF
>TRBV9|TRBJ2-2
ASSVVVDTANTGELF
>TRBV9|TRBJ2-7
ASSVGRLPYEQY
>TRBV4-1|TRBJ2-7
ASSRTAASVYEQY
>TRBV7-6|TRBJ2-1
ASRSRDSTFNEQF
>TRBV27|TRBJ2-7
ASSSTSGGEQY
>TRBV10-3|TRBJ2-1
SGGGSLNLDEQF
>TRBV7-6|TRBJ2-1
ASSLASLAGNEQF
>TRBV4-1|TRBJ2-1
ASSQEYEQF
>TRBV19|TRBJ2-1
ASSHAWTSGNNEQF
>TRBV7-3|TRBJ2-1
ASSLAASSYNEQF
>TRBV29-1|TRBJ2-7
SVEEDSYEQY
>TRBV19|TRBJ2-1
ASSIWGDRASYNEQF
>TRBV11-3|TRBJ2-7
ASSLGVRDRGFDEQY
>TRBV11-3|TRBJ2-7
ASSSRLAGGSYEQY
>TRBV13|TRBJ2-7
ASSPKKVSYEQY
>TRBV6-1|TRBJ2-1
ANRDSYNEQF
>TRBV30|TRBJ2-3
AWSVLRAVDTQY
>TRBV5-1|TRBJ1-1
ASSLTGSEAF
>TRBV28|TRBJ2-7
ASKRDPGGAEQY
>TRBV11-1|TRBJ2-7
ASSPGTYEQY
>TRBV7-2|TRBJ2-5
ASSLSSGIRETQY
>TRBV7-9|TRBJ2-1
ASSWRIATSSYNEQF
>TRBV7-2|TRBJ2-7
ASSTTHDYEQY
>TRBV27|TRBJ2-1
ASSPRLAGVNEQF
>TRBV9|TRBJ1-1
ASSAAGLLNTEAF
>TRBV4-1|TRBJ1-1
ASSQAGAGNTEAF
>TRBV4-1|TRBJ2-1
ASSPGAGKSSYNEQF
>TRBV9|TRBJ1-2
ASSVEGQGVYGYT
>TRBV4-1|TRBJ1-4
ASSQISQGEKLF